One and the same sample provided the 23 T cell receptor beta chains below, sequenced in a study of T cells after yellow fever vaccination. TCRdb fed the 5' RACE reads into MiXCR, producing one record per CDR3 protein. The table records 500,000 to 550,000 distinct CDR3 sequences, less than 25% of them present only once. The starting material was PBMCs, obtained roughly 23 days after the first yellow fever vaccination. The receptors shown here come from a man younger than 35 who received the YFV17D yellow fever vaccine.

This clonotype has just a few counts. The chain carries TRBV18 and TRBJ2-7, with a weak D call TRBD1 (6 bases). V lost 3 bases to trimming and J lost 2 bases, with 8 bases between them. This CDR3 contains 13 residues. CDR1 and CDR2 (germline): KGHSH, LQKENI. CDR3 DNA: TGTGCCAGCTCACCTGACAGGCCCTACGAGCAGTACTTC. This encodes CASSPDRPYEQYF.

For this clonotype: A much larger clone lies a single base off, so this may be a read error. The chain links TRBV12-3 or TRBV12-4 to TRBJ2-3; 10 bases are a match to TRBD2. J gave up 0 bases and V 3 bases, and 6 bases lay outside the gene matches. There are 17 residues in the CDR3. The CDR3 sequence: CASSLGPAGGSTDTQYF. CDR3 nucleotide sequence: TGTGCCAGCAGTTTGGGGCCAGCGGGGGGGAGCACAGATACGCAGTATTTT.

This chain connects TRBV7-2 to TRBJ2-6; D is unresolved. The ends were cut back, 5 bases at V and 4 bases at J, with 9 bases in the middle. Germline V gene data show CDR1 as SGHTA and CDR2 as FQGNSA. This CDR3 spans 14 amino acids. The CDR3 reads CASSPPLGANVLTF. As DNA, the CDR3 is TGTGCCAGCAGCCCACCTCTCGGGGCCAACGTCCTGACTTTC.

CDR3 loop: CASRSLGDYGYTF. In nucleotides, the CDR3 is TGTGCCAGCAGGTCTTTAGGAGACTATGGCTACACCTTC. This sequence joins TRBV27 and TRBJ1-2; no clear D. V lost 6 bases and J 3 bases, leaving 11 bases between the germline ends. The CDR3 consists of 13 residues. The germline gives CDR1 MNHEY, CDR2 SMNVEV (reference sequence).

This chain uses TRBV1 with TRBJ2-2. TRBV1 is labeled a pseudogene. The CDR3 is 14 amino acids. CDR3 nucleotide sequence: TGCACCAGCAGCAGGGAACCGAACACCGGGGAGCTGTTTTTT. It yields the protein CTSSREPNTGELFF.

CDR3 DNA sequence: TGTGCCAGCAGCCCACGACCGGGACCGGGTCTGCATTTT. The encoded protein is CASSPRPGPGLHF. The chain uses TRBV7-2 and TRBJ1-5; D might be TRBD1 (5 bases). Per the germline V gene, CDR1 is SGHTA and CDR2 is FQGNSA. The CDR3 has 13 residues. Trimming removed 5 bases at V and 15 bases at J, with 20 bases between.

The J gene is TRBJ2-1, the V gene TRBV6-5; D is perhaps TRBD2 (7 bases). V lost 1 base, J lost 7 bases, and 14 bases lay in between. The CDR3 loop spans 15 amino acids. Germline CDR1 MNHEY, CDR2 SVGAGI. CDR3 region: CASSYYPGGRNEQFF. The CDR3 bases are TGTGCCAGCAGTTACTACCCGGGGGGCAGGAATGAGCAGTTCTTC.

V and J are TRBV7-2 and TRBJ2-1; TRBD2 matches at 15 bases. The CDR3 runs 15 residues. Germline CDR1 is SGHTA and CDR2 is FQGNSA. The J segment lost 8 bases and the V segment lost 5 bases, leaving 4 bases of the junction unmatched. CDR3 in amino acids: CASSLGLAGGYEQFF. The DNA for the CDR3 is TGTGCCAGCAGCCTGGGACTAGCGGGGGGCTATGAGCAGTTCTTC.

The V gene is TRBV7-9, the J gene TRBJ2-5; tentatively, D is TRBD1 or TRBD2 (6 bases each). The CDR3 runs 13 residues. CDR1 is SEHNR, CDR2 FQNEAQ, per germline (reference sequence). V was clipped by 4 bases and J by 5 bases, with 11 bases between them. The CDR3 here is CASSSGARETQYF. The CDR3 DNA reads as TGTGCCAGCAGCTCGGGGGCACGGGAGACCCAGTACTTC.

The chain carries TRBV18 and TRBJ1-4, with a tentative D call TRBD1 (5 bases). The CDR3 extends over 16 amino acids. The V and J ends lost 2 bases and 8 bases respectively, with 18 bases between them. Germline V lookup: CDR1 KGHSH, CDR2 LQKENI. The CDR3 DNA is TGTGCCAGCTCACCAGAGGAGGACCCTCCAGGGGAAAAACTGTTTTTT. Its protein is CASSPEEDPPGEKLFF. Together with reference TRBV18 and TRBJ1-4, the CDR3 gives the full variable domain: NAGVMQNPRHLVRRRGQEARLRCSPMKGHSHVYWYRQLPEEGLKFMVYLQKENIIDESGMPKERFSAEFPKEGPSILRIQQVVRGDSAAYFCASSPEEDPPGEKLFFGSGTQLSVL.

The chain uses TRBV30 and TRBJ2-7; no firm D call. The germline V gene has CDR1 GTSNPN and CDR2 SVGIG (reference sequence). The CDR3 is 13 amino acids. V gave up 5 bases and J gave up 2 bases, with 13 bases separating them. CDR3 coding DNA: TGTGCCTGGGATTCTGGGAATCCCTACGAGCAGTACTTC. Translating it yields CAWDSGNPYEQYF.

This clonotype was seen many times. The V call is TRBV7-2, the J call TRBJ2-1, with 11 bases that match TRBD2. The germline V gene has CDR1 SGHTA and CDR2 FQGNSA. The CDR3 is 15 residues long. Germline trimming cut 5 bases from V and 4 bases from J; bases unmatched to any gene: 4. The CDR3 loop is CASSATSGGYNEQFF. CDR3 nucleotides: TGTGCCAGCAGCGCTACTAGCGGGGGATACAATGAGCAGTTCTTC.

There are a few counts of this clonotype. The chain couples TRBV6-1 to TRBJ2-4; 8 bases are shared with TRBD1. Germline V lookup: CDR1 MNHNS, CDR2 SASEGT. The J segment lost 3 bases and the V segment lost 5 bases, leaving 6 bases of the junction unmatched. The CDR3 has 15 amino acids. The CDR3 DNA follows: TGTGCCAGCAGTACGGATACAGGGGGCAAAAACATTCAGTACTTC. It yields the protein CASSTDTGGKNIQYF.

CDR3 sequence: CASSLGLGAEAFF. In DNA form, the CDR3 reads TGTGCCAGCAGCTTAGGTCTGGGAGCTGAAGCTTTCTTT. The rearrangement links TRBV7-2 to TRBJ1-1; D gene uncertain. Germline V CDR1 and CDR2: SGHTA, FQGNSA. The CDR3 sequence is 13 residues long. Trimming left V 1 base short and J 6 bases short, with 9 bases between. The full variable domain, with the rest looked up from reference TRBV7-2 and TRBJ1-1, is GAGVSQSPSNKVTEKGKDVELRCDPISGHTALYWYRQSLGQGLEFLIYFQGNSAPDKSGLPSDRFSAERTGGSVSTLTIQRTQQEDSAVYLCASSLGLGAEAFFGQGTRLTVV.

The V and J genes are TRBV5-1 and TRBJ2-2, with 9 positions matching TRBD1. The germline V gene encodes CDR1 SGHRS and CDR2 YFSETQ. The CDR3 length is 17 residues. V dropped 0 bases and J dropped 5; count of bases not matched to a gene: 8. The chain's CDR3 is CASSLVPGQGGTGELFF. As DNA, the CDR3 is TGCGCCAGCAGCTTGGTACCGGGACAGGGAGGGACCGGGGAGCTGTTTTTT.

This clonotype was observed a handful of times. The chain is built from TRBV4-2 and TRBJ1-1; D gene unclear. The CDR3 covers 16 residues. CDR1 and CDR2 (germline): LGHNA, YNFKEQ. The ends were cut back, 1 base at V and 3 bases at J, with 15 bases in the middle. In DNA form, the CDR3 reads TGTGCCAGCAGCCAAGTGAGGTTGGGGAGGGACACTGAAGCTTTCTTT. Protein sequence: CASSQVRLGRDTEAFF.

The CDR3 DNA reads as TGTGCCAGCAGCCCCCGGGGAGGGGGCAGGGGCATTCAGTACTTC. It yields the protein CASSPRGGGRGIQYF. The V and J genes are TRBV7-2 and TRBJ2-4; D may correspond to TRBD1 or TRBD2 (7 bases each). V lost 5 bases, J lost 9 bases, and 20 bases lay in between. The CDR3 contains 15 residues. Germline-derived CDR1 and CDR2 are SGHTA and FQGNSA.

The rearrangement links TRBV11-1 to TRBJ2-5; the D is unclear. Germline V gene lookup returns CDR1 SGHAT and CDR2 FQDESV (reference sequence). V was trimmed by 0 bases and J by 2 bases, leaving 19 bases between them. The CDR3 extends over 18 amino acids. CDR3 amino acids: CASSLAENRRPSQETQYF. The CDR3 region has the DNA TGTGCCAGCAGCTTAGCGGAGAATAGGAGACCATCACAAGAGACCCAGTACTTC.

The genes are TRBV5-1 and TRBJ1-1; 8 bases agree with TRBD1. The CDR3 sequence is 16 residues long. V lost 0 bases, J lost 3 bases, and 7 bases stayed unmatched. CDR1 is SGHRS, CDR2 YFSETQ, per germline. DNA of the CDR3: TGCGCCAGCAGCTTGGTGCCAGGGGGCATAGACACTGAAGCTTTCTTT. This gives the protein CASSLVPGGIDTEAFF.

V is TRBV5-1 and J is TRBJ2-5; D remains ambiguous. The CDR3 contains 14 residues. CDR1 and CDR2 from the germline V gene are SGHRS and YFSETQ. V lost 4 bases and J 5 bases, leaving 15 bases between the germline ends. Here the CDR3 DNA reads TGCGCCAGCAGCAGCCTCAGTTTTAGGGAGACCCAGTACTTC. Protein sequence: CASSSLSFRETQYF.

Only a few counts were recorded for this clonotype. The rearrangement joins TRBV28 to TRBJ1-5; D gene unclear. The germline V gene has CDR1 MDHEN and CDR2 SYDVKM. The CDR3 extends over 14 amino acids. Trimming pared 5 bases from V and 2 bases from J, leaving 10 bases between. The CDR3 DNA is TGTGCCAGCAGTAAGGGAACGGGCAATCAGCCCCAGCATTTT. It translates to CASSKGTGNQPQHF.

V usage is TRBV11-1 and J usage is TRBJ2-1, with D perhaps TRBD1 (6 bases). In germline, CDR1 is SGHAT, CDR2 FQDESV (reference sequence). V lost 4 bases to trimming and J lost 0 bases, with 22 bases between them. The CDR3 length is 19 residues. In DNA, the CDR3 is TGTGCCAGCAGCTCATCCATTTTGAGGCAGGGGATCTCCTACAATGAGCAGTTCTTC. Translating gives CASSSSILRQGISYNEQFF.

This clonotype was detected many times. This chain joins TRBV11-3 and TRBJ2-2; 7 bases agree with TRBD2. Looked up from germline, CDR1 is SGHNT and CDR2 is YENEEA. The CDR3 consists of 13 residues. V was clipped by 5 bases and J by 4 bases; unmatched bases: 1. The CDR3 protein is CASSLAVTGELFF. The CDR3, as DNA: TGTGCCAGCAGCCTAGCGGTCACCGGGGAGCTGTTTTTT.